This TCR beta chain is from a study of shared T cell receptors in the human thymus. This clone came up a few times. The protocol was immunoSEQ multiplex PCR, while the TCRdb copy is restricted to in-frame clones and leaves out a portion. The table shows hundreds of thousands of clones, with more than 75% occurring only once. The germline gives CDR1 MDHEN, CDR2 SYDVKM. Deletions cut 4 bases from V and 2 bases from J, with 9 bases between. The length of the CDR3 is 13 residues. These data were also filed under a second study, of human thymus T cells.

This chain links TRBV28 with TRBJ2-7; TRBD2 might be the D (5 bases). The receptor was derived from a boy under two years old with a congenital heart defect. Sequenced sample: thymocytes. This chain's CDR3 is CASSSGSTYEQYF. CDR3 DNA sequence: TGTGCCAGCAGTTCGGGATCAACCTACGAGCAGTACTTC.